Here is one T cell receptor (beta chain) with its context. Its target is unknown. The PCR ran on 60 Vbeta and 13 Jbeta primers. Sequencing was performed with immunoSEQ multiplex PCR; in TCRdb, only in-frame clones are kept and a portion is missing. The table records roughly 120,000 clones, roughly four fifths of them present only once. This CDR3 has 14 residues. The germline CDR1 and CDR2 sequences are ENHRY and SYGVKD. The ends lost 6 bases at V and 5 bases at J; junction bases unmatched: 5. The entry originates in a study of cytomegalovirus exposure and HLA in healthy donors. General study points: TCR beta sequences reportedly predicted the HLA-A and HLA-B alleles of most subjects accurately. When analyzed later, a missense DCLRE1C variant was found to be linked to TCR beta V- and J-gene trimming. Certain sequence variants were highly shared and formed a cluster, and this cluster was likely a sequencing artifact.

This rearrangement joins TRBV10-3 to TRBJ2-3, with TRBD1 matching over 10 bases. The sequenced sample consisted of PBMCs. This clonotype was sampled from a man aged 40-49 years in good health and CMV-seronegative. The CDR3 DNA sequence: TGTGCCATCAGCGGGACAGGGGTGGGAGATACGCAGTATTTT. It yields the protein CAISGTGVGDTQYF.